The rows below give T cell receptor beta chains drawn from one sample of a study of control samples from healthy donors and cancer patients. Some clones are missing from TCRdb's copy, which holds only in-frame ones; the method was immunoSEQ multiplex PCR. Of about 170,000 clones detected, around 90% appear once; the ten largest clones hold roughly 5%. Sequences were obtained from blood. Receptors were obtained from a woman younger than 45 in good health. Both conserved end residues are part of each CDR3. Fields, in order: clone size, D gene, V gene, J gene, CDR3 DNA, CDR3 protein. A D gene is named only where the DNA matches it firmly. Size is omitted from some rows. Given values are once, few, many or a class for expanded clones.

>NA|NA|TRBV10-2|TRBJ1-2
TGCGCCAGCAGTGAGTCGCGGGGGTATGGCTACACCTTC
CASSESRGYGYTF
>once|NA|TRBV19|TRBJ2-5
TGTGCCAGTAGTATCTGGGAAGCGCAAGAGACCCAGTACTTC
CASSIWEAQETQYF
>NA|TRBD1|TRBV19|TRBJ1-2
TGTGCCAGTAGGACGGGACAGGGATCTAACTATGGCTACACCTTC
CASRTGQGSNYGYTF
>NA|NA|TRBV6-2/TRBV6-3|TRBJ2-7
TGTGCCAGCAGTTACTCCAGCACCTCCTACGAGCAGTACTTC
CASSYSSTSYEQYF
>NA|NA|TRBV5-4|TRBJ2-1
TGTGCCAGCAGCTTGGGGGGGGCAGGTGAGCAGTTCTTC
CASSLGGAGEQFF
>NA|NA|TRBV5-1|TRBJ2-1
TGCGCCAGCAGCCTTGGGGGGGGCCCGAACAATGAGCAGTTCTTC
CASSLGGGPNNEQFF
>NA|TRBD2|TRBV24-1|TRBJ2-5
TGTGCCACCAGTGATCCGACTAGCGGGGAAGAGACCCAGTACTTC
CATSDPTSGEETQYF
>NA|NA|TRBV9|TRBJ2-1
TGTGCCAGCAGCGTAGGGTGGGCGCTCAGGGGGCAGTTCTTC
CASSVGWALRGQFF
>NA|TRBD1|TRBV7-2|TRBJ2-1
TGTGCCAGCAGCCCGGGACAGGGGTCCTACAATGAGCAGTTCTTC
CASSPGQGSYNEQFF
>NA|TRBD1|TRBV11-2|TRBJ2-5
TGTGCCAGCAGCTTGACAGGGTTACCGGAGACCCAGTACTTC
CASSLTGLPETQYF
>NA|NA|TRBV5-1|TRBJ2-3
TGCGCCAGCAGCGACGCGGCAGGGATCACAGATACGCAGTATTTT
CASSDAAGITDTQYF
>NA|TRBD2|TRBV7-9|TRBJ2-2
TGTGCCAGCAGCCCCCTACGGACTAGCGGGATTTCCGGGGAGCTGTTTTTT
CASSPLRTSGISGELFF
>once|NA|TRBV11-1|TRBJ2-5
TGTGCCAGCAGCCCCGGGGGCGAGGGCCCCCAGTACTTC
CASSPGGEGPQYF
>few|NA|TRBV14|TRBJ1-5
TGTGCCAGCAGCCGACCGGGGGCCGGCCAGCCCCAGCATTTT
CASSRPGAGQPQHF
>NA|NA|TRBV7-8|TRBJ2-7
TGTGCCAGCAGCTTACCAGGGCCCTACGAGCAGTACTTC
CASSLPGPYEQYF
>NA|TRBD2|TRBV2|TRBJ2-2
TGTGCCAGCATCCGGGAGGTGAACACCGGGGAGCTGTTTTTT
CASIREVNTGELFF
>once|NA|TRBV5-6|TRBJ2-3
TGTGCCAGCAGCTTGAGTCAGGGCAGTCGGACAGATACGCAGTATTTT
CASSLSQGSRTDTQYF
>NA|NA|TRBV29-1|TRBJ1-2
TGCAGCGTACTGACGGGTAACTATGGCTACACCTTC
CSVLTGNYGYTF
>once|NA|TRBV6-5|TRBJ2-1
TGTGCCAGCAGTTACTCGACGGGGAGGGAGCAGTTCTTC
CASSYSTGREQFF
>once|TRBD1|TRBV28|TRBJ2-7
TGTGCCAGCAGAACTTCCGGGACAGGGCGTGGGGAGCAGTACTTC
CASRTSGTGRGEQYF
>NA|NA|TRBV15|TRBJ2-1
TGTGCCACCAGCAGAGTTGGGGGGGGCCAAAATGAGCAGTTCTTC
CATSRVGGGQNEQFF
>NA|TRBD1|TRBV5-6|TRBJ2-7
TGTGCCAGCGAAAATCGGGACAGGGTAGGAGAGCAGTACTTC
CASENRDRVGEQYF
>NA|NA|TRBV29-1|TRBJ1-2
TGCAGCGTTGCGTTGGACGCTTGGGGGGGCTACACCTTC
CSVALDAWGGYTF
>NA|NA|TRBV15|TRBJ1-4
TGTGCCACCAGCAGACAGGAGGGTGGCGAAAAACTGTTTTTT
CATSRQEGGEKLFF
>NA|NA|TRBV6-1|TRBJ2-5
TGTGCCAGCAGTGAGAACGGCGGGGAGACCCAGTACTTC
CASSENGGETQYF
>NA|TRBD2|TRBV3-1/TRBV3-2|TRBJ2-1
TGTGCCAGCACCAGGACTAGCGGGGGACTTGAGCAGTTCTTC
CASTRTSGGLEQFF
>NA|NA|TRBV27|TRBJ1-2
TGTGCCAGCAGTACCCTTTCCCCGGGGGAGAACTATGGCTACACCTTC
CASSTLSPGENYGYTF
>NA|TRBD1|TRBV28|TRBJ2-1
TGTGCCAGCAGTTTATCTGCGACAGGGGCCTACAATGAGCAGTTCTTC
CASSLSATGAYNEQFF
>NA|TRBD1|TRBV18|TRBJ1-2
TGTGCCAGCTCACCCAGGACAGGTCCCGCTTCAGGCTACACCTTC
CASSPRTGPASGYTF
>NA|NA|TRBV5-4|TRBJ1-1
TGTGCCAGCAGCATAAACAGGGAGTACAACACTGAAGCTTTCTTT
CASSINREYNTEAFF